This entry lists 13 T cell receptor beta chains sequenced from one sample in a study of blood T cell repertoires in COVID-19. Repertoires were generated with immunoSEQ multiplex PCR, while TCRdb's copy carries only in-frame clones and drops some. The table has 110,000 or so clones, approximately 80% seen once; the top ten hold about 7.3%. The sequencing input was peripheral blood. Every receptor here comes from a woman between 35 and 50 years old with acute or convalescent COVID-19.

The genes are TRBV19 and TRBJ1-2; perhaps TRBD1 as D (5 bases). This CDR3 comprises 15 residues. CDR1 LNHDA and CDR2 SQIVND come from the germline V gene (reference sequence). Trimming left V 7 bases short and J 2 bases short, with 17 bases between. The CDR3 nucleotides read TGTGCCAGTACCCCCACGGGCAGGGTGAACTATGGCTACACCTTC. As protein: CASTPTGRVNYGYTF. Combining the CDR3 with reference TRBV19 and TRBJ1-2 gives the whole variable domain DGGITQSPKYLFRKEGQNVTLSCEQNLNHDAMYWYRQDPGQGLRLIYYSQIVNDFQKGDIAEGYSVSREKKESFPLTVTSAQKNPTAFYLCASTPTGRVNYGYTFGSGTRLTVV.

The V call is TRBV7-2, the J call TRBJ2-1; 9 bases match TRBD2. This CDR3 spans 14 amino acids. CDR1 is SGHTA and CDR2 is FQGNSA in the germline V gene. The junction had 1 base not matched to a gene; V was cut back by 3 bases and J by 4 bases. The CDR3 coding sequence is TGTGCCAGCAGCTTTACTAGCGGGTACAATGAGCAGTTCTTC. Protein sequence: CASSFTSGYNEQFF.

This chain connects TRBV6-5 to TRBJ1-2; 7 bases match TRBD1. Per the germline V gene, CDR1 is MNHEY and CDR2 is SVGAGI. The CDR3 sequence is 14 residues long. V lost 9 bases and J lost 8; bases outside the gene matches: 15. CDR3 DNA: TGTGCCAGTGGCTGGCCCAGGGGGTATGACGGCTACACCTTC. It translates to CASGWPRGYDGYTF.

This rearrangement joins TRBV3-1 (or the pseudogene TRBV3-2) to TRBJ1-6; 9 nucleotides match TRBD1. CDR1 and CDR2 (germline): LGHDT, YNNKEL (reference sequence). V gave up 4 bases and J gave up 10 bases; unmatched junction bases: 11. The CDR3 is 16 amino acids. Written as DNA, the CDR3 is TGTGCCAGCAGCCCCAGTCGGGGACAGGGATACTCACCCCTCCACTTT. Protein product: CASSPSRGQGYSPLHF.

The J gene is TRBJ1-2, the V gene TRBV6-1, with D possibly being TRBD1 (6 bases). CDR1 is MNHNS, CDR2 SASEGT, per germline. Between the trimmed V and J ends, which lost 2 bases and 5 bases, there was a span of 15 bases. CDR3 size: 15 residues. CDR3 bases: TGTGCCAGCAGTGAAATAAGCAGGGGCTCGTATGGCTACACCTTC. It specifies CASSEISRGSYGYTF.

This chain connects TRBV7-9 to TRBJ1-1, with a weak D call TRBD1 (6 bases). The CDR3 consists of 15 residues. The V gene lost 5 bases and the J gene lost 1 base, with 14 bases spanning the gap. Germline V CDR1 and CDR2: SEHNR, FQNEAQ (reference sequence). CDR3 nucleotides: TGTGCCAGCAGCGTACAGGGTTACCAGAACACTGAAGCTTTCTTT. It translates to CASSVQGYQNTEAFF.

The V gene is TRBV11-2, the J gene TRBJ2-2; D remains ambiguous. With 0 bases removed from V and 1 base from J, the gap between germline ends came to 12 bases. The CDR3 runs to 17 residues. CDR1 and CDR2 from the germline V gene are SGHAT and FQNNGV. CDR3 DNA sequence: TGTGCCAGCAGCTTAGATCCCGCAGAGCGGAACACCGGGGAGCTGTTTTTT. Amino acid sequence: CASSLDPAERNTGELFF. Combining the CDR3 with reference TRBV11-2 and TRBJ2-2 gives the whole variable domain EAGVAQSPRYKIIEKRQSVAFWCNPISGHATLYWYQQILGQGPKLLIQFQNNGVVDDSQLPKDRFSAERLKGVDSTLKIQPAKLEDSAVYLCASSLDPAERNTGELFFGEGSRLTVL.

The J gene is TRBJ1-1, the V gene TRBV19; TRBD1 aligns across 7 bases. CDR1 and CDR2 from the germline V gene are LNHDA and SQIVND (reference sequence). CDR3 length: 17 residues. V shed 4 bases and J 3 bases; nucleotides not matched to a gene: 14. The CDR3 DNA is TGTGCCAGTAGTACCCCCGGTAAGACAGGGCCGGACACTGAAGCTTTCTTT. Its translation: CASSTPGKTGPDTEAFF.

J is TRBJ2-3 and V is TRBV7-3; TRBD2 might be the D (5 bases). Trimming left V 5 bases short and J 6 bases short, with 15 bases between. The CDR3 length is 14 residues. Per germline, CDR1 SGHTA and CDR2 FQGTGA. CDR3 region: CASSASVSGDTQYF. The CDR3 region has the DNA TGTGCCAGCAGCGCGTCCGTTTCGGGGGATACGCAGTATTTT.

The count of this clone is one. The junction shows a germline mismatch at one end, possibly a read error. The same CDR3 is also encoded by other DNA sequences in this sample. This chain connects TRBV18 to TRBJ2-7; D is possibly TRBD1 (6 bases). CDR3 length: 13 residues. CDR1 and CDR2 (germline): KGHSH, LQKENI. CDR3 in amino acids: CASSQGRSYEQYF. Written as DNA, the CDR3 is TGTGCCAGCTCCCAGGGGCGCTCCTACGAACAGTACTTC. The full variable domain, with the rest looked up from reference TRBV18 and TRBJ2-7, is NAGVMQNPRHLVRRRGQEARLRCSPMKGHSHVYWYRQLPEEGLKFMVYLQKENIIDESGMPKERFSAEFPKEGPSILRIQQVVRGDSAAYFCASSQGRSYEQYFGPGTRLTVT.

The chain employs TRBV7-3 and TRBJ2-1; weak D call: TRBD2 (6 bases). The V gene lost 1 base and the J gene lost 7 bases, with 17 bases spanning the gap. CDR1 is SGHTA and CDR2 is FQGTGA in the germline V gene. This CDR3 region has 16 residues. The CDR3 DNA follows: TGTGCCAGCAGCTTAAATAAGGGCGGGGTTGGTAATGAGCAGTTCTTC. Amino acids: CASSLNKGGVGNEQFF.

The chain carries TRBV20-1 and TRBJ1-4, with D maybe TRBD1 (5 bases). V was cut by 3 bases and J by 8 bases, with 13 bases left in between. Germline CDR1 is DFQATT and CDR2 is SNEGSKA (reference sequence). The CDR3 is 13 amino acids. CDR3 region: CSASDSPGEKLFF. In DNA, the CDR3 is TGCAGTGCTAGTGACAGTCCAGGGGAAAAACTGTTTTTT.

The genes are TRBV6-5 and TRBJ1-2; D is ambiguous. Germline CDR1 and CDR2: MNHEY and SVGAGI. This CDR3 spans 11 amino acids. With 7 bases removed from V and 7 bases from J, the gap between germline ends came to 10 bases. CDR3 amino acids: CASMGAGGYTF. For the CDR3, the DNA is TGTGCCAGCATGGGCGCCGGTGGCTACACCTTC.